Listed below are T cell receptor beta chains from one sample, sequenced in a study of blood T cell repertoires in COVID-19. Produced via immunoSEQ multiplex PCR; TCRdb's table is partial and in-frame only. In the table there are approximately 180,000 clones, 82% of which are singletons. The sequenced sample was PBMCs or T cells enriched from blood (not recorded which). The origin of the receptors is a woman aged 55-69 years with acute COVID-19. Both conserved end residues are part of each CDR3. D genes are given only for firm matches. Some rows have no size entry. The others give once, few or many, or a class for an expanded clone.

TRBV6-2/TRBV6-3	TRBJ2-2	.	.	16	TGTGCCAGCAGTTACCCCAGGGTTGACAACACCGGGGAGCTGTTTTTT	CASSYPRVDNTGELFF
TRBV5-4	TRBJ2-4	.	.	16	TGTGCCAGCAGCTTGATGGGTGGCGGGACTCCGGGCATTCAGTACTTC	CASSLMGGGTPGIQYF
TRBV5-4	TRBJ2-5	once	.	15	TGTGCCAGCAGCTTGGCCCCGCTAGGAGGGGAGACCCAGTACTTC	CASSLAPLGGETQYF
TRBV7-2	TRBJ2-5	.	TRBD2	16	TGTGCCAGTCAGTGGACTAGCGGGGGAGCCCTAGAGACCCAGTACTTC	CASQWTSGGALETQYF
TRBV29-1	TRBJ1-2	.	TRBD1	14	TGCAGCGTCCGAAGGACAGGGGCTAACTATGGCTACACCTTC	CSVRRTGANYGYTF
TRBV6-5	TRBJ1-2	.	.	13	TGTGCCAGCAGCTTCAGGTCGAACTATGGCTACACCTTC	CASSFRSNYGYTF
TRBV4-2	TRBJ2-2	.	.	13	TGTGCCAGCAGCCGCCGGGTGCCCGGGGAGCTGTTTTTT	CASSRRVPGELFF
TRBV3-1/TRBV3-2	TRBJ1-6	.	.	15	TGTGCCAGCAGCCAGGCAGGGTCGGGCAATTCACCCCTCCACTTT	CASSQAGSGNSPLHF
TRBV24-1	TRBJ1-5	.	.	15	TGTGCCACCAGTGACGGACTTCATCCCAATCAGCCCCAGCATTTT	CATSDGLHPNQPQHF
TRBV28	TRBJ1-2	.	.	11	TGTGCCAGCTCGGGGGACTATGGCTACACCTTC	CASSGDYGYTF
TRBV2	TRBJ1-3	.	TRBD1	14	TGTGCCAGCGGGACAGAGGGGCCCAGAAACACCATATATTTT	CASGTEGPRNTIYF
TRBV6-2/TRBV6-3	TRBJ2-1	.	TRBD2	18	TGTGCCAGCAGTTACTCGATTTTTGCGGGAGCTAAGAAACCATCAACTTTCTTC	CASSYSIFAGAKKPSTFF
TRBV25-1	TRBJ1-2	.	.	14	TGTGCCAGCAGCTACCCCTCGGGACTTCATGGCTACACCTTC	CASSYPSGLHGYTF
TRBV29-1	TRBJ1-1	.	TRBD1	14	TGCAGCGCGACAGGGGCTGTAACGGGCACTGAAGCTTTCTTT	CSATGAVTGTEAFF
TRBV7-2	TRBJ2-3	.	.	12	TGTGCCAGCAGCTTTTCCATGAGGGATAAGTATTTT	CASSFSMRDKYF
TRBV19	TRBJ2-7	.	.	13	TGTGCCAGTAGACCCACTGACTCCTACGAGCAGTACTTC	CASRPTDSYEQYF
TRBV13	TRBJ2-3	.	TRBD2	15	TGTGCCAGCAGCGGACTAGCGGGGCCGCCGGATACGCAGTATTTT	CASSGLAGPPDTQYF
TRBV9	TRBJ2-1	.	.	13	TGTGCCAGCAGCCTCCTGTCGGGAGAGGTTCCGTTCTTC	CASSLLSGEVPFF
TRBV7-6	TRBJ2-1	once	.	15	TGTGCCAGCAGCTTACCATATCGGACTAACAATGAGCAGTTCTTC	CASSLPYRTNNEQFF
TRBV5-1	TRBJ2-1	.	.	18	TGCGCCAGCAGCTTGAGTGATTTGTACAGAGTAACAGACAATGAGCAGTTCTTC	CASSLSDLYRVTDNEQFF
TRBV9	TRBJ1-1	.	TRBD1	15	TGTGCCAGCAGCGGGCAGGGGGCTCTAAACACTGAAGCTTTCTTT	CASSGQGALNTEAFF
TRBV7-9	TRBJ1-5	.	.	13	TGTGCCAGCAGTAGACAGGCACCGCAGCCCCAGCATTTT	CASSRQAPQPQHF
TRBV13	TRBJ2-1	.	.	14	TGTGCCAGCAGCTCGGAGGGGGCGGGCGAAGTTCAGTTCTTC	CASSSEGAGEVQFF
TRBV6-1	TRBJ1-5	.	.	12	TGTGCCAGCAGTTCCAGGCAGAAGCCCCAGCATTTT	CASSSRQKPQHF
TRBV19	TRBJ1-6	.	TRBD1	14	TGTGCCAGTACCGCCGGGCAGGGGGAAGCACCCCTCCACTTT	CASTAGQGEAPLHF
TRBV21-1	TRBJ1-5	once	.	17	TGTGCCAGCAGCCCGTGGGCCCGGTTTTGGGGCAATCAGCCCCAGCATTTT	CASSPWARFWGNQPQHF
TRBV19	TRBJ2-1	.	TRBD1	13	TGTGCCACCCGTCTATGGACAGGGGATGAGCAGTTCTTC	CATRLWTGDEQFF
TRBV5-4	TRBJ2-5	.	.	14	TGTGCCAGCAGCTCCCCACCGGTACAAGAGACCCAGTACTTC	CASSSPPVQETQYF
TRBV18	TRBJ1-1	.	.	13	TGTGCCAGCTCGCCTGACATGAACACTGAAGCTTTCTTT	CASSPDMNTEAFF
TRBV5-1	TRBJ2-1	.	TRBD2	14	TGCGCCAGCAGCGCGGACACGACTAGCCGTGAGCAGTTCTTC	CASSADTTSREQFF
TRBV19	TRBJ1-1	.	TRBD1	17	TGTGCCAGTACCCTTGACAGGGATTCACTCCTGAACACTGAAGCTTTCTTT	CASTLDRDSLLNTEAFF
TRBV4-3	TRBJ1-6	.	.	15	TGCGCCAGCAGCCGATCGAGCGATGTTAATTCACCCCTCCACTTT	CASSRSSDVNSPLHF
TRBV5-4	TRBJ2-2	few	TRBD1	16	TGTGCCAGCAGTTCCTGGACAGGGGGCAACACCGGGGAGCTGTTTTTT	CASSSWTGGNTGELFF
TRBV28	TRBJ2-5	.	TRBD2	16	TGTGCCAGCATCGAAGGGACTAGCGCCGTCGGAGAGACCCAGTACTTC	CASIEGTSAVGETQYF
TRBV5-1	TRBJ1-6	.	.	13	TGCGCCAGCAGCCTGGAAGAGGGTTCACCCCTCCACTTT	CASSLEEGSPLHF
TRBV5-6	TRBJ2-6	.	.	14	TGTGCCAGCTCGGAGCGGGCGGGGGCCAACGTCCTGACTTTC	CASSERAGANVLTF
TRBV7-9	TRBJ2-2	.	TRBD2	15	TGTGCCAGCAGCTCAAGGACTAGCTACACCGGGGAGCTGTTTTTT	CASSSRTSYTGELFF
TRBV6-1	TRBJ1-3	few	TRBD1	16	TGTGCCAGCAGTGAAGACAGGACAGGGGTTGGAAACACCATATATTTT	CASSEDRTGVGNTIYF
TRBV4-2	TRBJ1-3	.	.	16	TGTGCCAGCAGCCAGCTTAACAGGGAGACCGGAAACACCATATATTTT	CASSQLNRETGNTIYF
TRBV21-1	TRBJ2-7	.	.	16	TGTGCCAGCAGCCCCCTAGGGGACAGGGAACGGCACGAGCAGTACTTC	CASSPLGDRERHEQYF
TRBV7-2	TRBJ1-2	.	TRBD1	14	TGTGCCAGCAGCACGACAGGGCCCCCCTATGGCTACACCTTC	CASSTTGPPYGYTF
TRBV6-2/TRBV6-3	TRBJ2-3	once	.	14	TGTGCCAGCAGTCCGCGAAGTGCTAGAGATACGCAGTATTTT	CASSPRSARDTQYF
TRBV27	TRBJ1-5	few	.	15	TGTGCCAGCAGTTTCGAAGGGGTGGGCAATCAGCCCCAGCATTTT	CASSFEGVGNQPQHF
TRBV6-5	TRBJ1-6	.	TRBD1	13	TGTGCCAGCAGAAGGACAGGGGAATCACCCCTCCACTTT	CASRRTGESPLHF
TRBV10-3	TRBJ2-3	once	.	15	TGTGCCATCAGCTGGAGGAGCACTAGCACAGATACGCAGTATTTT	CAISWRSTSTDTQYF
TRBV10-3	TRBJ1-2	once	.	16	TGTGCCATCAGTGAGCCCAGGGTAGGGAAAGGGAATGGCTACACCTTC	CAISEPRVGKGNGYTF
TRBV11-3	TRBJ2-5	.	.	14	TGTGCCAGCAGCTTAGATCACAGGGAAGAGACCCAGTACTTC	CASSLDHREETQYF
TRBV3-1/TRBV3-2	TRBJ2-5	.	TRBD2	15	TGTGCCAGCAGCCAGCAAGCGGGAGTCGGAGAGACCCAGTACTTC	CASSQQAGVGETQYF
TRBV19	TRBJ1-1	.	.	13	TGTGCCAGTACCGCGGCTCAGGGATTTGAAGCTTTCTTT	CASTAAQGFEAFF
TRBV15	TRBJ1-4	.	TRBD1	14	TGTGCCACCGCGGGGGACAGGGCTAATGAAAAACTGTTTTTT	CATAGDRANEKLFF
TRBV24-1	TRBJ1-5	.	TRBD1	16	TGTGCCACCACTCGAAATCGGACAGGGGGGGATCAGCCCCAGCATTTT	CATTRNRTGGDQPQHF
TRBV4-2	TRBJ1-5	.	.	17	TGTGCCAGCAGCACCGAGGTGGCCATCCATAGCAATCAGCCCCAGCATTTT	CASSTEVAIHSNQPQHF
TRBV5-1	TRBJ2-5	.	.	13	TGCGCCAGCAGCTTGGGGCAGGAAGGGACCCAGTACTTC	CASSLGQEGTQYF
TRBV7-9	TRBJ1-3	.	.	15	TGTGCCAGCAGTGGGACACCCCCTCTTGGAAACACCATATATTTT	CASSGTPPLGNTIYF
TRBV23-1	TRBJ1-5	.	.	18	TGCGCCAGCAGGGGCCTTCCCTCGACTAGGGATAGCAATCAGTCCCAGCATTTT	CASRGLPSTRDSNQSQHF
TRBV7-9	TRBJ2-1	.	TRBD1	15	TGTGCCAGCATCAGCCAGGGGGTGGGGTACAATGAGCAGTTCTTC	CASISQGVGYNEQFF
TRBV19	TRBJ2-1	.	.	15	TGTGCCAGTAGTATAGAGAGGGACTCCTACAATGAGCAGTTCTTC	CASSIERDSYNEQFF
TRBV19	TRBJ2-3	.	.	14	TGTGCCAGTAGTGTGACAGAGACCTTCGATACGCAGTATTTT	CASSVTETFDTQYF
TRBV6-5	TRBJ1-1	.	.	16	TGTGCCAGCAGTTATTCCAGGGTGCTTCTTGGGACTGAAGCTTTCTTT	CASSYSRVLLGTEAFF
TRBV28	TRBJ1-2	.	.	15	TGTGCCAGCAGTCTCCCGACCTTGACAGTGGGTGGCTACACCTTC	CASSLPTLTVGGYTF